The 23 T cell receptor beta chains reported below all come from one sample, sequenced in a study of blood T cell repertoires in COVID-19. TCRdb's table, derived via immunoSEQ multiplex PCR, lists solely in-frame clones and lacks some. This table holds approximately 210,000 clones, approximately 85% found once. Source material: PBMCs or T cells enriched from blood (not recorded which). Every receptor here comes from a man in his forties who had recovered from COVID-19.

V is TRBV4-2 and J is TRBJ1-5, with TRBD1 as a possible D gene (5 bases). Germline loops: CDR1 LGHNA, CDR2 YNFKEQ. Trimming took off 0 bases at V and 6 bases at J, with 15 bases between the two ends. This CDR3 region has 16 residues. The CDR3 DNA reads TGTGCCAGCAGCCAAGAAGCCAGGGTCTTAGGTCAGCCCCAGCATTTT. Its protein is CASSQEARVLGQPQHF.

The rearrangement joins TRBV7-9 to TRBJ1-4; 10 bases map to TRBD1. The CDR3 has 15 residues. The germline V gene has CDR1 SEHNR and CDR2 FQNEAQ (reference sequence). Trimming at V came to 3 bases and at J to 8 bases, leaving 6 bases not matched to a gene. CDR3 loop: CASSFRDRGREKLFF. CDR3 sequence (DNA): TGTGCCAGCAGCTTCCGGGACAGGGGTCGGGAAAAACTGTTTTTT.

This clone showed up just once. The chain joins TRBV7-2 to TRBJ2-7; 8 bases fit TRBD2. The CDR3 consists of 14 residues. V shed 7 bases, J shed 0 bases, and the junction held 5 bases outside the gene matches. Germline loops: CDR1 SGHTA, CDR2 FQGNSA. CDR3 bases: TGTGCCAGCACCTGGACTAGCTTCTCCTACGAGCAGTACGTC. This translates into CASTWTSFSYEQYV.

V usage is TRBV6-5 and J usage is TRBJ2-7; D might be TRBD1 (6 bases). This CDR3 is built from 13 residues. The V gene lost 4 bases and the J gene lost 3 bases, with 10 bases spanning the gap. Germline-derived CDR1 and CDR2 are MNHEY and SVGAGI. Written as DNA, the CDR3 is TGTGCCAGCAGTTGGCAACAGGGCTACGAGCAGTACGTC. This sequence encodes CASSWQQGYEQYV.

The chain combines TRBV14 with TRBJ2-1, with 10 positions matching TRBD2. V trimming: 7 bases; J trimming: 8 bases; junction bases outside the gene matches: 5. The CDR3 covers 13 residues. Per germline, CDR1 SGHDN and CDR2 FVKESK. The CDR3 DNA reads TGTGCCAGCACCTCTAGCGGGAGCTATGAGCAGTTCTTC. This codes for CASTSSGSYEQFF.

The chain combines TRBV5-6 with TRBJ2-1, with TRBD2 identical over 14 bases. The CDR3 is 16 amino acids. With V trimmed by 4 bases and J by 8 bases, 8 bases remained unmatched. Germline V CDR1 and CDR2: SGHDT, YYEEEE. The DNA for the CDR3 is TGTGCCAGCAGCCGACTAGCGGGAGGGTATGAGGATGAGCAGTTCTTC. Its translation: CASSRLAGGYEDEQFF.

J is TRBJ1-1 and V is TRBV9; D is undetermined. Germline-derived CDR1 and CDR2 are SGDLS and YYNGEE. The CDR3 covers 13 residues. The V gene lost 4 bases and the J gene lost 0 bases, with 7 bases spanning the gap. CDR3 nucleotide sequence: TGTGCCAGCAGCATAGGAGTGAACACTGAAGCTTTCTTT. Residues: CASSIGVNTEAFF.

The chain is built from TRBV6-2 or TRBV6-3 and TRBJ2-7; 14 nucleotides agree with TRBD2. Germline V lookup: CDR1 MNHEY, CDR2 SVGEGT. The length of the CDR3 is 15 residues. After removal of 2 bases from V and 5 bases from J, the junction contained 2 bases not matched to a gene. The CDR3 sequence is CASSYGTSGSHEQYF. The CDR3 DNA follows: TGTGCCAGCAGTTACGGGACTAGCGGGAGTCACGAGCAGTACTTC.

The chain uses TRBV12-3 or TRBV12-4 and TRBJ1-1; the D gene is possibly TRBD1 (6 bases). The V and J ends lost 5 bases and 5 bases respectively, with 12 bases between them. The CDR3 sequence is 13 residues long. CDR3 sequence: CASSPQTGTEAFF. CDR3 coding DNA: TGTGCCAGCAGTCCCCAAACAGGGACTGAAGCTTTCTTT.

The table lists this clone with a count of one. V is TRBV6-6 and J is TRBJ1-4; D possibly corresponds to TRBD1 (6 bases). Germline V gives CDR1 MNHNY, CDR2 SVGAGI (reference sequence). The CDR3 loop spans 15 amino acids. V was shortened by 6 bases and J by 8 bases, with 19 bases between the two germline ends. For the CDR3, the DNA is TGTGCCAGCAGGGATACAGGGAAGTCCGAGGAAAAACTGTTTTTT. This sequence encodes CASRDTGKSEEKLFF.

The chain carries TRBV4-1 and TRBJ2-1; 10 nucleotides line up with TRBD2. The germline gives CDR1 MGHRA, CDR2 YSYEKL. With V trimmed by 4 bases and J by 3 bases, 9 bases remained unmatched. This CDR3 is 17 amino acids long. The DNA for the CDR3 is TGCGCCAGCAGCCCCCGGACTGGACTAGCGGACTACAATGAGCAGTTCTTC. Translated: CASSPRTGLADYNEQFF.

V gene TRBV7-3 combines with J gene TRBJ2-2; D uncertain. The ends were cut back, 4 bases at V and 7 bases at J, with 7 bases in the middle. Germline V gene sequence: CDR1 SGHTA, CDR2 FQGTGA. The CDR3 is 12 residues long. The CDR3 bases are TGTGCCAGCAGCTCCTACTTCGGGGAGCTGTTTTTT. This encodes CASSSYFGELFF.

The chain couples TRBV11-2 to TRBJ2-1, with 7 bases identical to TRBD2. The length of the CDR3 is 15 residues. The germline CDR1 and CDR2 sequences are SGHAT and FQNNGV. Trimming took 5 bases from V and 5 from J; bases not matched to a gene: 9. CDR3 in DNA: TGTGCCAGCAGCAGGGCTAGCGGTCTAAACAATGAGCAGTTCTTC. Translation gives CASSRASGLNNEQFF. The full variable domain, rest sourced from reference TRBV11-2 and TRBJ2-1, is EAGVAQSPRYKIIEKRQSVAFWCNPISGHATLYWYQQILGQGPKLLIQFQNNGVVDDSQLPKDRFSAERLKGVDSTLKIQPAKLEDSAVYLCASSRASGLNNEQFFGPGTRLTVL.

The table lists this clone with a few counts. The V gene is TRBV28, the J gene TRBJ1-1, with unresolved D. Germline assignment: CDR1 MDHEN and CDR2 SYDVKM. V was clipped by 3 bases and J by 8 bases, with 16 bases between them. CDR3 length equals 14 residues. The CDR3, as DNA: TGTGCCAGCAGTTTCGAGACAACGATCCGGGAAGCTTTCTTT. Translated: CASSFETTIREAFF.

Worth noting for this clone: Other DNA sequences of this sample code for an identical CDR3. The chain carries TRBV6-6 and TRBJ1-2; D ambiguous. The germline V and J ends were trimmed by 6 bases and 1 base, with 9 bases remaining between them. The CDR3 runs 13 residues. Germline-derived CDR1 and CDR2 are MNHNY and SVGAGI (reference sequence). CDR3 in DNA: TGTGCCAGCAGCCCTGGTAGTAACTATGGCTACACCTTC. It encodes CASSPGSNYGYTF.

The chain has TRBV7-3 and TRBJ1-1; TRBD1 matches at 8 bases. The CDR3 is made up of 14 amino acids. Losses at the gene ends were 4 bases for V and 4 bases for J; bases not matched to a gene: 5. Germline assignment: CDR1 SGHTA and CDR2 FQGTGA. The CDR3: CASSSGGRGTEAFF. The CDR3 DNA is TGTGCCAGCAGCTCAGGGGGCCGCGGCACTGAAGCTTTCTTT.

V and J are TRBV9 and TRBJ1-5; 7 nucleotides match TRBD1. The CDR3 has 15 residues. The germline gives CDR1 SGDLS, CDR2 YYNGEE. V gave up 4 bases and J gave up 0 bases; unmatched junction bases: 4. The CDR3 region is CASSTGQDSNQPQHF. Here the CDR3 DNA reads TGTGCCAGCAGCACCGGACAGGATAGCAATCAGCCCCAGCATTTT.

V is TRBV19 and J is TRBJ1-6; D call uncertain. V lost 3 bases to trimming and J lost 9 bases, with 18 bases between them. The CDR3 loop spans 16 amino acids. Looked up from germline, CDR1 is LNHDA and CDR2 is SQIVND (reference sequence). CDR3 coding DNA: TGTGCCAGTAGTATCTTCCTGAGGAACGAGGGTTCACCCCTCCACTTT. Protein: CASSIFLRNEGSPLHF.

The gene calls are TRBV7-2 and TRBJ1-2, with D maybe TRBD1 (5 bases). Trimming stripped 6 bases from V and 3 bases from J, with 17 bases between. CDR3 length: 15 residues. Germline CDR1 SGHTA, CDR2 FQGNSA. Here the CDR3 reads CASRGEGPPYYGYTF. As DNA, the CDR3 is TGTGCCAGCAGAGGGGAGGGGCCGCCTTACTATGGCTACACCTTC.

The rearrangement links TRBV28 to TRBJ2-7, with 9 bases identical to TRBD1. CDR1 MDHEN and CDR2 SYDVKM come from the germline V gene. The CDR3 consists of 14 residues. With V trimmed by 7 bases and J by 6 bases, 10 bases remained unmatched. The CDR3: CASTGPGQGSEQYF. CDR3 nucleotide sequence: TGTGCCAGCACCGGACCGGGACAGGGTTCCGAGCAGTACTTC. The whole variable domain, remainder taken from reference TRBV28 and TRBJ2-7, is DVKVTQSSRYLVKRTGEKVFLECVQDMDHENMFWYRQDPGLGLRLIYFSYDVKMKEKGDIPEGYSVSREKKERFSLILESASTNQTSMYLCASTGPGQGSEQYFGPGTRLTVT.

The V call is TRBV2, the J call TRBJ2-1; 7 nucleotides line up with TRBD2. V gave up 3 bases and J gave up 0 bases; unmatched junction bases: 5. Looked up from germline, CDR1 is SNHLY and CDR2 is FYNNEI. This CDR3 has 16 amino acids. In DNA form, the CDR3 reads TGTGCCAGCAGTGAGACGGGCGGGAGCTCCTACAATGAGCAGTTCTTC. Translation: CASSETGGSSYNEQFF.

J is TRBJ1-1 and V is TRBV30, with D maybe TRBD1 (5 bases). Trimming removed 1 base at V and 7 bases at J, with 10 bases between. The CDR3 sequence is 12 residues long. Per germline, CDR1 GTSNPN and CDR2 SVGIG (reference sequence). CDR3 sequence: CAWSGRGDEAFF. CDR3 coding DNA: TGTGCCTGGAGTGGTCGGGGGGATGAAGCTTTCTTT.

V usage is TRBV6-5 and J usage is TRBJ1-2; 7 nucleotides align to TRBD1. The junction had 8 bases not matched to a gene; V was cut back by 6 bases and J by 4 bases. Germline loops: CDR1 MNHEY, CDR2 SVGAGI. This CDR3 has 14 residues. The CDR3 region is CASSPGGLLYGYTF. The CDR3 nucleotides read TGTGCCAGCAGCCCAGGGGGTCTCCTCTATGGCTACACCTTC.